What follows is one T cell receptor (beta chain) and its context. These data come from a study of blood T cell repertoires in COVID-19. V was shortened by 0 bases and J by 4 bases, with 10 bases between the two germline ends. The germline V gene has CDR1 SGDLS and CDR2 YYNGEE. The CDR3 runs 14 residues. Original processing notes: Cell counts per sample came from amplifying reference gene primers. Repertoires were generated with immunoSEQ multiplex PCR, while TCRdb's copy carries only in-frame clones and drops some. V, J and clone size were drawn from that table, and D and trimming were deduced from the DNA. The repertoire has approximately 150,000 clones, approximately 90% of them found once; the top ten carry around 1.5%.

This TCR derives from a human donor in a cohort sampled during active COVID-19. V and J are TRBV9 and TRBJ1-2; D is possibly TRBD1 (6 bases). Input material: peripheral blood. Written as DNA, the CDR3 is TGTGCCAGCAGCGTAGGCGGGGGCGCCTATGGCTACACCTTC. It encodes CASSVGGGAYGYTF.